This TCR beta chain was sequenced during a study of T cells in localized non-small cell lung cancer. Regarding the study as a whole: Highest T cell clonality was seen in uninvolved adjacent lung, surpassing that measured in tumor. There were a median around 53 of the top 100 tumor clones appearing in adjacent lung. One tumor region alone was sequenced, and heterogeneity therefore remains possible.

Germline CDR1 SNHLY, CDR2 FYNNEI. The CDR3 loop spans 13 amino acids. Trimming removed 7 bases from V and 1 base from J, with 10 bases in between. In its sample, this clone was seen many times. Its target is not known. Sequenced by immunoSEQ multiplex PCR; TCRdb stores in-frame clones only, minus some. The table lists more than 45,000 clones, roughly 77% of them singletons. This TCR derives from a man between 40 and 70 years old with stage I squamous cell lung carcinoma. Sequenced material: peripheral blood, taken before any cancer treatment. This rearrangement joins TRBV2 to TRBJ1-1; the D is unclear. CDR3 DNA: TGTGCCAGCACCGTCGTCGAGAACACTGAAGCTTTCTTT. This translates into CASTVVENTEAFF.